This T cell receptor (beta chain) derives from a study of control samples from healthy donors and cancer patients. Method: immunoSEQ multiplex PCR; TCRdb's copy keeps in-frame clones and lacks some. The sample has 150,000 to 190,000 clones, about 93% seen once. This clone was seen a single time. The TCR sequence derives from a man aged 50 to 60 in good health. The sequenced sample consisted of blood.

The CDR3 protein is CASSLVAGGNQPQHF. CDR3 bases: TGTGCCAGCAGCTTGGTGGCAGGGGGTAATCAGCCCCAGCATTTT. This sequence joins TRBV5-5 and TRBJ1-5, with TRBD1 identical over 7 bases. From germline, CDR1 is SGHKS and CDR2 YYEKEE (reference sequence). The V gene end was trimmed by 0 bases and the J gene end by 4 bases; junction bases not matched to a gene: 4. The CDR3 has 15 residues. Looking up the rest from reference TRBV5-5 and TRBJ1-5 gives the full variable domain: DAGVTQSPTHLIKTRGQQVTLRCSPISGHKSVSWYQQVLGQGPQFIFQYYEKEERGRGNFPDRFSARQFPNYSSELNVNALLLGDSALYLCASSLVAGGNQPQHFGDGTRLSIL.